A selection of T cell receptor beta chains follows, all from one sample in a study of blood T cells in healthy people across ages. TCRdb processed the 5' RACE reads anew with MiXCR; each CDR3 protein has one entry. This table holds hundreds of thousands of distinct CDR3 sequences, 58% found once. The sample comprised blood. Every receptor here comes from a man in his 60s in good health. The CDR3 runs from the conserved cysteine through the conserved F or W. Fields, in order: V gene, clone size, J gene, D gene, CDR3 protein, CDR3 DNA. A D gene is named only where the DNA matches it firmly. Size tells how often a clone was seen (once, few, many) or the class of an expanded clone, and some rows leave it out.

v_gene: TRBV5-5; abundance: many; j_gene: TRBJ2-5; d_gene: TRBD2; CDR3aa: CASSLGRSGGLAGETQYF; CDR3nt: TGTGCCAGCAGCTTGGGTCGTAGCGGGGGGCTAGCCGGGGAGACCCAGTACTTC
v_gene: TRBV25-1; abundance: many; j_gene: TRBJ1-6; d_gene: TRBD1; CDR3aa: CASSPGQGFSSPLHF; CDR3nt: TGTGCCAGCAGCCCGGGACAGGGGTTTAGTTCACCCCTCCACTTT
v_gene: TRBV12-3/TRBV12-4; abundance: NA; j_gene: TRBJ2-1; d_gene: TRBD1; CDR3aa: CASSVRQGTYNEQFF; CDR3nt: TGTGCCAGCAGCGTACGACAGGGCACGTACAATGAGCAGTTCTTC
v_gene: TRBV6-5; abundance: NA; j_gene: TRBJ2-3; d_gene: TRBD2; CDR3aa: CASSYSRTSGDTQYF; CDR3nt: TGTGCCAGCAGTTACTCGAGGACTAGCGGAGATACGCAGTATTTT
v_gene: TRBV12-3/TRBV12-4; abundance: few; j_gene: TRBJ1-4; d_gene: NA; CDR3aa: CASSRRPGLGEKLFF; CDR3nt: TGTGCCAGCAGTAGACGCCCCGGATTGGGGGAAAAACTGTTTTTT
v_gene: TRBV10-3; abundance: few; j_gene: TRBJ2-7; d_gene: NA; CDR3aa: CAISEFRSKSSYEQYF; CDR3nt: TGTGCCATCAGTGAGTTTCGGAGTAAGAGCTCCTACGAGCAGTACTTC
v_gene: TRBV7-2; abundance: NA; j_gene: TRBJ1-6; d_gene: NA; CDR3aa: CASSRLNSPLHF; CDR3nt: TGTGCCAGCAGCCGACTTAATTCACCCCTCCACTTT
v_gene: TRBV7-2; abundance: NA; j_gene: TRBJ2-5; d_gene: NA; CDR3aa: CASSTYRGTQYF; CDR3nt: TGTGCCAGCAGCACATATCGGGGGACCCAGTACTTC
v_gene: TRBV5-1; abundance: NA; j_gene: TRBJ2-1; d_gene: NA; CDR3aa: CAGSLAGEQSRFF; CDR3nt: TGCGCCGGCAGCTTGGCCGGGGAACAGAGCCGGTTCTTC
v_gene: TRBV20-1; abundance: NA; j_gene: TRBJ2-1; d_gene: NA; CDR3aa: CSAGLVPRDHFSYNEQFF; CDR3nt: TGCAGTGCAGGCCTGGTACCCCGGGATCACTTCTCCTACAATGAGCAGTTCTTC
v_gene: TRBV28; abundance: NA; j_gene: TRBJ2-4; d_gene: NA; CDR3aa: CASSFSGRLAKNIQYF; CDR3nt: TGTGCCAGCAGTTTTTCGGGGAGGCTAGCCAAAAACATTCAGTACTTC
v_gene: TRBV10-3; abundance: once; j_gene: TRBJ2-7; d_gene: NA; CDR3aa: CAISGLKAYEQYF; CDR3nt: TGTGCCATCAGTGGCCTGAAAGCCTACGAGCAGTACTTC
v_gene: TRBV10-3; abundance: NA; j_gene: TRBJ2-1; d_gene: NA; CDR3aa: CVSARGQTDEQFF; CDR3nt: TGTGTCAGCGCTAGAGGACAGACCGATGAGCAGTTCTTC
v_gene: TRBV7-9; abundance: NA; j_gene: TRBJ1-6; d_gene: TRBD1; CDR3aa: CASSGQDSSPLHF; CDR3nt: TGTGCCAGCAGCGGACAGGACAGTTCACCCCTCCACTTT
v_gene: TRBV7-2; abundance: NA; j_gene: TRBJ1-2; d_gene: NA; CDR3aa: CASSLVAGDGYTF; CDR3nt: TGTGCCAGCAGCTTAGTTGCTGGTGATGGCTACACCTTC
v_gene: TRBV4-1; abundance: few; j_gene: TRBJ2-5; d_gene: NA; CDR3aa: CASTPTVAGQETQYF; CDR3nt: TGCGCCAGCACCCCTACGGTTGCGGGACAAGAGACCCAGTACTTC